Below, 20 T cell receptor beta chains from the same sample are listed, as sequenced in a study of graft-versus-host responses after intestinal transplantation. Data came from immunoSEQ multiplex PCR; TCRdb stores just in-frame clones and leaves some out. The sample has some 69,000 clones, 80% to 95% seen once. Sample: bone marrow, taken roughly 780 days after intestinal transplantation. The source of these receptors is a human patient who received an intestinal transplant, so some T cells may come from the graft donor.

The genes are TRBV10-1 and TRBJ2-1; D possibly uses TRBD1 or TRBD2 (5 bases each). V dropped 5 bases and J dropped 9 bases, with 17 bases sitting between them. In germline, CDR1 is WNHNN, CDR2 SYGVQD (reference sequence). This CDR3 has 14 residues. As DNA, the CDR3 is TGCGCCAGCAGTTCACCCGGGACGGGTACTGAGCAGTTCTTC. Translating it yields CASSSPGTGTEQFF.

This clone was found once. The J gene is TRBJ2-1, the V gene TRBV7-3; 7 nucleotides align to TRBD2. Per the germline V gene, CDR1 is SGHTA and CDR2 is FQGTGA. The CDR3 loop spans 15 amino acids. Trimming at V came to 1 base and at J to 2 bases, leaving 2 bases not matched to a gene. The CDR3: CASSLSGTTYNEQFF. The CDR3 DNA reads TGTGCCAGCAGCTTAAGTGGGACTACCTACAATGAGCAGTTCTTC.

The chain links TRBV10-3 to TRBJ2-1, with 12 bases lining up with TRBD2. V gave up 6 bases and J gave up 6 bases; unmatched junction bases: 6. From germline, CDR1 is ENHRY and CDR2 SYGVKD. This CDR3 contains 15 residues. CDR3 DNA: TGTGCCATCAGCCCCACTAGCGGGGGGAGCAATGAGCAGTTCTTC. Its protein is CAISPTSGGSNEQFF.

The genes are TRBV5-1 and TRBJ2-1; D gene uncertain. The CDR3 is 14 amino acids. V was cut by 5 bases and J by 3 bases, with 12 bases left in between. Germline V lookup: CDR1 SGHRS, CDR2 YFSETQ. CDR3 in amino acids: CASRSDALYNEQFF. The CDR3 DNA follows: TGCGCCAGCAGATCGGATGCGCTCTACAATGAGCAGTTCTTC.

V usage is TRBV5-1 and J usage is TRBJ2-2; 12 nucleotides agree with TRBD2. The CDR3 runs to 19 residues. CDR1 is SGHRS and CDR2 is YFSETQ in the germline V gene. The V and J ends lost 0 bases and 5 bases, in that order; junction bases with no gene match: 11. The CDR3 DNA sequence: TGCGCCAGCAGCTTGGTGGGGGAACTAGCGGGAGGACAGACCGGGGAGCTGTTTTTT. Residues: CASSLVGELAGGQTGELFF.

The rearrangement uses TRBV11-2 and TRBJ1-2, with TRBD1 as a possible D gene (5 bases). V was shortened by 5 bases and J by 7 bases, with 20 bases between the two germline ends. Germline V gene sequence: CDR1 SGHAT, CDR2 FQNNGV. This CDR3 is built from 15 residues. The CDR3 is CASSPALGVRGGYTF. CDR3 sequence (DNA): TGTGCCAGCAGCCCCGCGTTGGGGGTTCGGGGTGGCTACACCTTC.

Of note for this clone: At one end the junction does not follow the germline gene, possibly because of a read error. This rearrangement joins TRBV2 to TRBJ1-5, with 7 bases aligning to TRBD1. The CDR3 contains 16 residues. Looked up from germline, CDR1 is SNHLY and CDR2 is FYNNEI. This CDR3 is CASKGAAAGSNQLQHF. CDR3 DNA sequence: TGTGCCAGCAAGGGGGCCGCGGCGGGTAGCAATCAGCTCCAGCATTTT.

The rearrangement joins TRBV11-2 to TRBJ1-1; no reliable D call. Germline V CDR1 and CDR2: SGHAT, FQNNGV. The CDR3 runs 15 residues. V was cut by 0 bases and J by 0 bases, with 8 bases left in between. This CDR3 reads CASSLEGEMNTEAFF. Written as DNA, the CDR3 is TGTGCCAGCAGCTTAGAGGGAGAGATGAACACTGAAGCTTTCTTT. Filled out from reference TRBV11-2 and TRBJ1-1, the complete variable domain reads EAGVAQSPRYKIIEKRQSVAFWCNPISGHATLYWYQQILGQGPKLLIQFQNNGVVDDSQLPKDRFSAERLKGVDSTLKIQPAKLEDSAVYLCASSLEGEMNTEAFFGQGTRLTVV.

The rearrangement links TRBV7-6 to TRBJ1-2; weak D call: TRBD1 (6 bases). V was trimmed by 4 bases and J by 6 bases, leaving 12 bases between them. The CDR3 sequence is 13 residues long. CDR1 and CDR2 (germline): SGHVS, FNYEAQ. The CDR3 reads CASSSYRDDGYTF. CDR3 sequence (DNA): TGTGCCAGCAGCTCTTACAGGGACGATGGCTACACCTTC.

The chain uses TRBV27 and TRBJ2-5, with 9 nucleotides matching TRBD1. Trimming took 6 bases from V and 5 from J; bases not matched to a gene: 13. Germline-derived CDR1 and CDR2 are MNHEY and SMNVEV (reference sequence). This CDR3 has 16 residues. CDR3 bases: TGTGCCAGCAGAAATCAATGGGACAGGGTGGACGAGACCCAGTACTTC. It specifies CASRNQWDRVDETQYF.

The chain couples TRBV2 to TRBJ1-5; possibly TRBD1 for D (6 bases). Germline V CDR1 and CDR2: SNHLY, FYNNEI. The CDR3 sequence is 14 residues long. V was clipped by 7 bases and J by 3 bases, with 13 bases between them. The CDR3 DNA reads as TGTGCCAGCACCGAACCGGGACACAATCAGCCCCAGCATTTT. This translates into CASTEPGHNQPQHF.

The rearrangement joins TRBV19 to TRBJ1-6, with D perhaps TRBD1 (6 bases). The ends were cut back, 7 bases at V and 7 bases at J, with 11 bases in the middle. The CDR3 is 13 residues long. Germline V gene sequence: CDR1 LNHDA, CDR2 SQIVND (reference sequence). The CDR3 loop is CASTGQINSPLHF. CDR3 DNA: TGTGCCAGTACTGGACAGATCAATTCACCCCTCCACTTT.

This clone is a singleton in its sample. The CDR3: CASSYSNEQFF. The CDR3 bases are TGTGCCAGCAGTTATTCTAATGAGCAGTTCTTC. V is TRBV6-5 and J is TRBJ2-1, with D unresolved. CDR3 length: 11 amino acids. V lost 3 bases, J lost 7 bases, and 4 bases lay in between. Per the germline V gene, CDR1 is MNHEY and CDR2 is SVGAGI.

This clone was seen only once. The chain is built from TRBV30 and TRBJ1-4; the D gene is possibly TRBD1 (5 bases). CDR3 length equals 15 residues. Trimming took 2 bases from V and 3 from J, leaving 13 bases between them. Germline V gene lookup returns CDR1 GTSNPN and CDR2 SVGIG (reference sequence). CDR3 bases: TGTGCCTGGAGTAGGGGAAGGGTCCCTAATGAAAAACTGTTTTTT. Amino acid sequence: CAWSRGRVPNEKLFF.

V usage is TRBV6-4 and J usage is TRBJ2-7; 15 bases line up with TRBD2. Per germline, CDR1 MRHNA and CDR2 SNTAGT. V shed 8 bases, J shed 2 bases, and the junction held 19 bases outside the gene matches. The CDR3 covers 20 residues. The CDR3 is CASGGTNHGLAGGSTYEQYF. For the CDR3, the DNA is TGTGCCAGCGGTGGGACCAATCACGGACTAGCGGGAGGGAGTACCTACGAGCAGTACTTC.

DNA of the CDR3: TGCGCCAGCAGCCAAGGTTCGCAGAAGCGGACTGAAGCTTTCTTT. This codes for CASSQGSQKRTEAFF. The chain combines TRBV4-1 with TRBJ1-1, with unresolved D. Germline CDR1 MGHRA, CDR2 YSYEKL. The ends were cut back, 1 base at V and 5 bases at J, with 14 bases in the middle. The CDR3 contains 15 residues.

V is TRBV5-6 and J is TRBJ2-2, with D perhaps matching TRBD2 (6 bases). This CDR3 has 15 residues. Germline loops: CDR1 SGHDT, CDR2 YYEEEE. V dropped 2 bases and J dropped 2 bases, with 10 bases sitting between them. The CDR3 loop is CASSFGLPNTGELFF. Here the CDR3 DNA reads TGTGCCAGCAGCTTCGGACTACCAAACACCGGGGAGCTGTTTTTT.

The chain employs TRBV6-5 and TRBJ2-1; 7 bases match TRBD2. The CDR3 consists of 15 residues. Germline trimming cut 2 bases from V and 5 bases from J; bases unmatched to any gene: 6. Germline V gene data show CDR1 as MNHEY and CDR2 as SVGAGI. In nucleotides, the CDR3 is TGTGCCAGCAGTTACGAAAATAGCGGGCACAATGAGCAGTTCTTC. Amino acids: CASSYENSGHNEQFF.

The chain recombines TRBV29-1 with TRBJ2-7; 13 bases match TRBD2. The CDR3 runs to 14 residues. Trimming cost V 6 bases and J 2 bases; bases outside gene matches: 4. From germline, CDR1 is SQVTM and CDR2 ANQGSEA. The DNA for the CDR3 is TGCAGCGTCACTAGCGGGGGGGCGCCCTACGAGCAGTACTTC. Its translation is CSVTSGGAPYEQYF.

V usage is TRBV7-2 and J usage is TRBJ1-2; D ambiguous. Germline CDR1 is SGHTA and CDR2 is FQGNSA. V shed 5 bases and J shed 0 bases, with 16 bases lying between them. The CDR3 consists of 16 residues. This CDR3 is CASSVIGWVANYGYTF. The CDR3 DNA sequence: TGTGCCAGCAGCGTGATAGGGTGGGTAGCTAACTATGGCTACACCTTC.